Listed below are T cell receptor beta chains from one sample, sequenced in a study of T cell responses to AZD1222 COVID-19 vaccine. Method: immunoSEQ multiplex PCR; TCRdb's copy keeps in-frame clones and lacks some. The repertoire holds 130,000 or so clones, with over 75% as singletons. The sample was peripheral blood, taken 28 days after the second dose of the MenACWY control vaccine. These receptors all come from an adult who received the MenACWY meningococcal vaccine as a control. Each CDR3 is given with its conserved first and last residue. The D gene is left open where the match is weak. Clone size appears in some rows only: once, few, many, or a class for an expanded clone.

d_call j_call clone_size v_call cdr3_nt cdr3_aa
. TRBJ2-4 . TRBV19 TGTGCCAGTAGTAAATCTAAGTGGAACATTCAGTACTTC CASSKSKWNIQYF
TRBD1 TRBJ2-1 . TRBV9 TGTGCCAGCAGCGTAGAACAGGGGGTCTACAATGAGCAGTTCTTC CASSVEQGVYNEQFF
. TRBJ1-1 . TRBV6-2/TRBV6-3 TGTGCCAGCAGTTTGCGGGGAAAGAACACTGAAGCTTTCTTT CASSLRGKNTEAFF
. TRBJ2-7 . TRBV20-1 TGCAGTGCTAGTGTATCCGGGAGCGACTACGAGCAGTACTTC CSASVSGSDYEQYF
. TRBJ1-1 . TRBV4-1 TGCGCCAGCAGCCAAGATGGGGCAGGGTGGTTGAACACTGAAGCTTTCTTT CASSQDGAGWLNTEAFF
. TRBJ2-2 once TRBV10-1 TGCGCCAGCAGTGTTGGATTATACACCGGGGAGCTGTTTTTT CASSVGLYTGELFF
TRBD1 TRBJ2-5 . TRBV18 TGTGCCAGCTCATGGTCCGGGACAGGGAAGGTGGAGACCCAGTACTTC CASSWSGTGKVETQYF
. TRBJ1-1 . TRBV12-3/TRBV12-4 TGTGCCAGCAGTTTGGGGGGATGGACTGAAGCTTTCTTT CASSLGGWTEAFF
. TRBJ1-5 . TRBV28 TGTGCCAGCACCCTAGGCGGGGGGGAAAGCAATCAGCCCCAGCATTTT CASTLGGGESNQPQHF
TRBD1 TRBJ1-1 . TRBV6-6 TGTGCCAGCAGTCGACAGGGCGCCACTGAAGCTTTCTTT CASSRQGATEAFF
. TRBJ1-6 . TRBV7-2 TGTGCCAGCAGCCCTAGAACCTATAATTCACCCCTCCACTTT CASSPRTYNSPLHF
TRBD1 TRBJ2-1 . TRBV19 TGTGCCAGTAGCCCCCCCGGGACAGGTTACAATGAGCAGTTCTTC CASSPPGTGYNEQFF
TRBD2 TRBJ2-5 . TRBV5-1 TGCGCCAGCAGCCCTGGACTAGCGGCTGTTCAAGAGACCCAGTACTTC CASSPGLAAVQETQYF
TRBD1 TRBJ2-3 . TRBV7-6 TGTGCCAGCAGCTCACGGACAGGGTCTAGCACAGATACGCAGTATTTT CASSSRTGSSTDTQYF
TRBD1 TRBJ1-1 . TRBV29-1 TGCAGCGTTGAAGATCGCAGCAGGGGGTTCGCTGAAGCTTTCTTT CSVEDRSRGFAEAFF
. TRBJ1-4 . TRBV7-9 TGTGCCAGCAGCCTTACAGGGACCGCAACTAATGAAAAACTGTTTTTT CASSLTGTATNEKLFF
TRBD1 TRBJ2-3 once TRBV5-4 TGTGCCAGCTCCCACCGACAGGGGCGATCGACAGATACGCAGTATTTT CASSHRQGRSTDTQYF
. TRBJ2-2 . TRBV4-2 TGTGCCAGCAGCCAGTTAGCTGGGGAGCTGTTTTTT CASSQLAGELFF
. TRBJ2-3 once TRBV6-2/TRBV6-3 TGTGCCAGCAGTTATTCGGGCGGCACAGATACGCAGTATTTT CASSYSGGTDTQYF
. TRBJ2-1 . TRBV5-6 TGTGCCAGCAGCTTGGAACCGGGCTATAATGAGCAGTTCTTC CASSLEPGYNEQFF
. TRBJ2-6 . TRBV7-3 TGTGCCAGCAGCTTAAACGGTCGACAGAGCTCTGGGGCCAACGTCCTGACTTTC CASSLNGRQSSGANVLTF
TRBD1 TRBJ1-2 . TRBV9 TGTGCCAGCAGCCTAACCCTTACCGGGACAGGTTATGGCTACACCTTC CASSLTLTGTGYGYTF
. TRBJ1-1 . TRBV20-1 TGCAGTGCTATTGACAGGATCATGAACACTGAAGCTTTCTTT CSAIDRIMNTEAFF
TRBD1 TRBJ1-1 . TRBV25-1 TGTGCCAGCAGTGAAGATATCGGCAGGGGGATCACTGAAGCTTTCTTT CASSEDIGRGITEAFF